Detailed here is one T cell receptor (beta chain). Antigen: not known. This CDR3 spans 16 amino acids. Germline assignment: CDR1 MNHEY and CDR2 SMNVEV (reference sequence). V was trimmed by 8 bases and J by 5 bases, leaving 22 bases between them. Libraries were prepared by immunoSEQ multiplex PCR; TCRdb keeps only in-frame clonotypes and omits some of them. The sample holds 45,000 to 70,000 clones; roughly 90% are singletons and the top ten take roughly 5.1%. The source of the sample is a study of T cells in localized non-small cell lung cancer. Study-wide findings and caveats: Peak T cell clonality was found in uninvolved adjacent lung, exceeding tumor. Paired adjacent lung recovered a median around 59 of the top 100 tumor clones.

The chain couples TRBV27 to TRBJ2-1, with D uncertain. The source was peripheral blood, collected before any cancer treatment. The source of this sequence is a woman aged 35 to 75 with stage I lung adenocarcinoma. CDR3 residues: CASEPTTSRFHNEQFF. The CDR3 DNA is TGTGCCAGCGAACCGACGACCTCCCGTTTCCACAATGAGCAGTTCTTC.